This entry is about one T cell receptor beta chain. The source of the sample is a study of T-cell reconstitution after alpha-beta-depleted transplantation in children. A TCRbeta library incorporating unique molecular identifiers was prepared. TCRdb independently ran MiXCR on the PCR reads; one entry per CDR3 protein. Of about 640,000 distinct CDR3 sequences in the sample, around 16% were seen once. The germline V and J ends were trimmed by 4 bases and 2 bases, with 10 bases remaining between them. Germline loops: CDR1 SGHDT, CDR2 YYEEEE. This CDR3 region has 15 residues. This specimen consisted of PBMCs from the stem cell graft donor, obtained from the stem cell graft. The sequence came from a human donor who donated a stem cell graft to a child with acute myeloid leukemia. The rearrangement links TRBV5-6 to TRBJ2-6; no reliable D call. CDR3 DNA: TGTGCCAGCAGCCTCGACACTCCTGGGGCCAACGTCCTGACTTTC. Translated, it gives CASSLDTPGANVLTF.